Detailed here is one TCR beta chain. Its antigen is undetermined. CDR3 length: 15 amino acids. Trimming took off 8 bases at V and 0 bases at J, with 13 bases between the two ends. CDR1 and CDR2 from the germline V gene are SNHLY and FYNNEI. The data were taken from a study of shared clonotypes between healthy human individuals. Overall study findings and caveats: It was observed that 4% to 6% of naive CD4 clonotypes were shared across a few donors. Generally, naive subsets (rather than memory subsets) showed larger estimated richness. Generation probabilities were higher for clonotypes shared across all four sorted-subset donors than for unshared ones.

A CD45RA+ naive subset and a CD45RA-negative memory subset were split from CD4+ cells. TCRdb keeps only in-frame clones here, not all; method: immunoSEQ multiplex PCR. The data contain 2 million or so clones, over 85% of them seen just once; the ten biggest clones take up 0.1% to 0.15%. What was sequenced was naive CD4+ T cells sorted from blood. Subset: CD45RA+ positively selected. This rearrangement joins TRBV2 to TRBJ1-4; D might be TRBD1 (5 bases). This receptor was obtained from a man aged 18 to 30 in good health. This CDR3 is CASGGGRATNEKLFF. The CDR3 region has the DNA TGTGCCAGCGGGGGGGGAAGAGCAACTAATGAAAAACTGTTTTTT.